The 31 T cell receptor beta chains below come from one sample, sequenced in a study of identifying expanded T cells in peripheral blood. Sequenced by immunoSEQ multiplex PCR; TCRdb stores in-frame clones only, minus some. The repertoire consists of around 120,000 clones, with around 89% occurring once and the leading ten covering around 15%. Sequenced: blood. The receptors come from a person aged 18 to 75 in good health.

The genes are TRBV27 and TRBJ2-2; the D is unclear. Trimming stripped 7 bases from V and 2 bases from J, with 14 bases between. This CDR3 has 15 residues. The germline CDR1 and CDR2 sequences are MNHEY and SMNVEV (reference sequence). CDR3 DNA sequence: TGTGCCAGCACGGACGGGCAGTTAAACACCGGGGAGCTGTTTTTT. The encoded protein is CASTDGQLNTGELFF.

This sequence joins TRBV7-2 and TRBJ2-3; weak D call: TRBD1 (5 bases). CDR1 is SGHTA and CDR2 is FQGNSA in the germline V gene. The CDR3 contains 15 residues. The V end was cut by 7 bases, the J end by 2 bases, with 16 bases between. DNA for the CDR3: TGTGCCAGCACCACCCCTAAGGGGTTCACAGATACGCAGTATTTT. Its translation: CASTTPKGFTDTQYF.

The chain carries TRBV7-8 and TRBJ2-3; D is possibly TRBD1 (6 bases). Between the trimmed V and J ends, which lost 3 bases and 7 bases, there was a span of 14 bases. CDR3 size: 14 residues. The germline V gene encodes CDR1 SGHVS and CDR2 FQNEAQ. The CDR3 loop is CASSLMGQRNTQYF. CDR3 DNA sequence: TGTGCCAGCAGCTTGATGGGACAAAGGAATACGCAGTATTTT.

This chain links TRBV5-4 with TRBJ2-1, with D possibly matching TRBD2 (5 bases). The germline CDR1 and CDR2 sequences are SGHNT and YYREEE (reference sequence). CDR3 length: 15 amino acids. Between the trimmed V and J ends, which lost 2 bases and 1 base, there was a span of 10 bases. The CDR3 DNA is TGTGCCAGCAGCTTAAGGACTCTGTCCTACAATGAGCAGTTCTTC. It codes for CASSLRTLSYNEQFF.

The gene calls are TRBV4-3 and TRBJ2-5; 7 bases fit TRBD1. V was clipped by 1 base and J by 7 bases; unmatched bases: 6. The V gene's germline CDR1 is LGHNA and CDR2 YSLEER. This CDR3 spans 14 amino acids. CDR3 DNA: TGCGCCAGCAGCCAAGGGGGACAGTGGGCGACCCAGTACTTC. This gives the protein CASSQGGQWATQYF.

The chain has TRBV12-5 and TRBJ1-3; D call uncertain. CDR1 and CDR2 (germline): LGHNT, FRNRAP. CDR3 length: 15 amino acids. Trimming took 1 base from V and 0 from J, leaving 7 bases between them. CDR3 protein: CASGLGQSSGNTIYF. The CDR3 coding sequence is TGTGCTAGTGGTTTGGGTCAGAGCTCTGGAAACACCATATATTTT.

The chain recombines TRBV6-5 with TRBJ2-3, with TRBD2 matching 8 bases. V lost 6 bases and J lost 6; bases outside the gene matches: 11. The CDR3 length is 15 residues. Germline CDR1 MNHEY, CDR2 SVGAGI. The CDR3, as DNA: TGTGCCAGCAGGACCGGGACTAGGAGGGCGGATACGCAGTATTTT. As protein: CASRTGTRRADTQYF.

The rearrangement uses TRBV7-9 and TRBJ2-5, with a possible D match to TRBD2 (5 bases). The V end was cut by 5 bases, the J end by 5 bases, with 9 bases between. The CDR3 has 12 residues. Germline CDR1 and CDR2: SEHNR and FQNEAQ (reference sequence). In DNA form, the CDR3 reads TGTGCCAGCAGCACCCCGGGGGAGACCCAGTACTTC. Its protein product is CASSTPGETQYF.

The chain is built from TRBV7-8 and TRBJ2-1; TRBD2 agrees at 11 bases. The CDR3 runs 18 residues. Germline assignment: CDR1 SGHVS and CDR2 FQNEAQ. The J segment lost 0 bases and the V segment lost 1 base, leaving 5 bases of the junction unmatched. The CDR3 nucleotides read TGTGCCAGCAGCTTAGGTAGCGGGGGGGCAATCTCCTACAATGAGCAGTTCTTC. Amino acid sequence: CASSLGSGGAISYNEQFF.

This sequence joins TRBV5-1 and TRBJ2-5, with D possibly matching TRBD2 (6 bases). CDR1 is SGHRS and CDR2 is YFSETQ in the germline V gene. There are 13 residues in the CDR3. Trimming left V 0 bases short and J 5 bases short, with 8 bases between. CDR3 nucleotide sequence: TGCGCCAGCAGCTTGGAGGCGGGGGAGACCCAGTACTTC. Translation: CASSLEAGETQYF. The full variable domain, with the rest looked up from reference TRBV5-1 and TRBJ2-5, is KAGVTQTPRYLIKTRGQQVTLSCSPISGHRSVSWYQQTPGQGLQFLFEYFSETQRNKGNFPGRFSGRQFSNSRSEMNVSTLELGDSALYLCASSLEAGETQYFGPGTRLLVL.

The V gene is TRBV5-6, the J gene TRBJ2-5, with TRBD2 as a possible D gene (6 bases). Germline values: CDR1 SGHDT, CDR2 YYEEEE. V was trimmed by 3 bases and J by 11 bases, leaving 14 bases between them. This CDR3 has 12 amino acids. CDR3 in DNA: TGTGCCAGCAGCTGGGGCGGGATGGAGCAGTACTTC. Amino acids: CASSWGGMEQYF.

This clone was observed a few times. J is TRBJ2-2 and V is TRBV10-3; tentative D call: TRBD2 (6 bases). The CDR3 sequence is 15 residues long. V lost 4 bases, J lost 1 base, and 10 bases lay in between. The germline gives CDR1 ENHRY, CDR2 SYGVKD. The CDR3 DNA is TGTGCCATCAGTGGATTTAGCGGGAACACCGGGGAGCTGTTTTTT. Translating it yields CAISGFSGNTGELFF.

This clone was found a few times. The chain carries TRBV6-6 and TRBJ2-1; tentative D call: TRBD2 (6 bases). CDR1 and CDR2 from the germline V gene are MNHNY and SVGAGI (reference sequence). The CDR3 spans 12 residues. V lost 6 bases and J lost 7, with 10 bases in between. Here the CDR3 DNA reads TGTGCCAGCAGCCCACGGGAGAATGAGCAGTTCTTC. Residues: CASSPRENEQFF.

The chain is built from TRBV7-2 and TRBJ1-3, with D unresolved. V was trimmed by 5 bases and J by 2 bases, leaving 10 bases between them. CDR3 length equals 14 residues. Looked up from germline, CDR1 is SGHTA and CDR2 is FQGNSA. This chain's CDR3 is CASSQTSAGNTIYF. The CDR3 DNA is TGTGCCAGCAGCCAGACGTCAGCTGGAAACACCATATATTTT.

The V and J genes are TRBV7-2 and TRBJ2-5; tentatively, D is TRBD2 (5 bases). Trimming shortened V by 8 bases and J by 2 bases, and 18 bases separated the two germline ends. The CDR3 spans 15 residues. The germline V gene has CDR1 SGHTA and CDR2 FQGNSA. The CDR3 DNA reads TGTGCCAGCCTCCCGGAGGACTTCTCTCAAGAGACCCAGTACTTC. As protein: CASLPEDFSQETQYF.

The CDR3 is CAWSPESGTPRIINEKLFF. As DNA, the CDR3 is TGTGCCTGGAGTCCCGAATCCGGGACACCCCGGATAATTAATGAAAAACTGTTTTTT. The chain combines TRBV30 with TRBJ1-4; TRBD1 might be the D (6 bases). Germline V gives CDR1 GTSNPN, CDR2 SVGIG (reference sequence). Trimming removed 2 bases from V and 4 bases from J, with 26 bases in between. The CDR3 spans 19 residues.

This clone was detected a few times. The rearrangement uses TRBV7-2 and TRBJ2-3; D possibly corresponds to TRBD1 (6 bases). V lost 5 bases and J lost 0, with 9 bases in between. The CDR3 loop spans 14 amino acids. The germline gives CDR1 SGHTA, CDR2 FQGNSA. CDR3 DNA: TGTGCCAGCAGCCCAGGGGCAAGCACAGATACGCAGTATTTT. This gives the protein CASSPGASTDTQYF.

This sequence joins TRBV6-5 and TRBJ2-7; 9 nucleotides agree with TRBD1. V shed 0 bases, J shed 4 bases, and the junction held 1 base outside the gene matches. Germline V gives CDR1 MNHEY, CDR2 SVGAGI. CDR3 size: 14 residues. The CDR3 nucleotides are TGTGCCAGCAGTTACTCGGGACAGGGTTACGAGCAGTACTTC. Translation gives CASSYSGQGYEQYF.

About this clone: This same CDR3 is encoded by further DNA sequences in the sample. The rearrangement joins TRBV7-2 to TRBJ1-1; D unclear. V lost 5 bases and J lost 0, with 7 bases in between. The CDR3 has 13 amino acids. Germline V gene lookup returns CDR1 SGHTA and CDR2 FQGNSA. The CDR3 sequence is CASSREMNTEAFF. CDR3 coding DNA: TGTGCCAGCAGCCGTGAGATGAACACTGAAGCTTTCTTT. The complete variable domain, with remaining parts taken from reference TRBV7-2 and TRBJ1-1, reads GAGVSQSPSNKVTEKGKDVELRCDPISGHTALYWYRQSLGQGLEFLIYFQGNSAPDKSGLPSDRFSAERTGGSVSTLTIQRTQQEDSAVYLCASSREMNTEAFFGQGTRLTVV.

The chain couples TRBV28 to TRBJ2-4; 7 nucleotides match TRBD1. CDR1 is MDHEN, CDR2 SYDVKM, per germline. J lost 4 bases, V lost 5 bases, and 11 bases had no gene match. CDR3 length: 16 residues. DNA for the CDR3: TGTGCCAGCAGTCCATTAAGGACAGGTGCTAAAAACATTCAGTACTTC. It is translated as CASSPLRTGAKNIQYF.

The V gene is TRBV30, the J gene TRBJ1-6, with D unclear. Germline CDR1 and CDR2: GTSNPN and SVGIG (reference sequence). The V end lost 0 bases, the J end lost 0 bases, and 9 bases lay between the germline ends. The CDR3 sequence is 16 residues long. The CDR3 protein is CAWSVHRSSYNSPLHF. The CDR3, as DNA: TGTGCCTGGAGTGTACATAGAAGCTCCTATAATTCACCCCTCCACTTT.

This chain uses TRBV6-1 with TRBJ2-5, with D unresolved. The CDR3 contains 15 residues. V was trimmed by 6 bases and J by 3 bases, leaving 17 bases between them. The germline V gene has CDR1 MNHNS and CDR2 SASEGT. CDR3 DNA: TGTGCCAGCAGCCCAAGGACCCCAATGGAAGAGACCCAGTACTTC. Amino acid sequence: CASSPRTPMEETQYF.

The CDR3 loop reads CASSPSGAGETQYF. CDR3 DNA: TGTGCCAGCAGCCCAAGTGGGGCGGGTGAGACCCAGTACTTC. V usage is TRBV7-2 and J usage is TRBJ2-5, with D perhaps being TRBD1 or TRBD2 (5 bases each). The CDR3 has 14 residues. V gave up 5 bases and J gave up 5 bases, with 15 bases separating them. Germline lookup yields CDR1 SGHTA and CDR2 FQGNSA.

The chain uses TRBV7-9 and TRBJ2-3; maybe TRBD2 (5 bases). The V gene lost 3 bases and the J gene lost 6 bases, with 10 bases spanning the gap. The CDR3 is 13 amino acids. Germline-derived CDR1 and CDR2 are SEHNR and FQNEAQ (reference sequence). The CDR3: CASSFERGDTQYF. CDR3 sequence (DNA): TGTGCCAGCAGCTTCGAGCGAGGGGATACGCAGTATTTT.

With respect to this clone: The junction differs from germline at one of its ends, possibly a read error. DNA for the CDR3: TGCGCCAGCAGCCTAGGACAGGGAGGTGAAGGTTTCTTT. The encoded protein is CASSLGQGGEGFF. The V gene is TRBV5-1, the J gene TRBJ1-1, with 8 bases identical to TRBD1. This CDR3 contains 13 residues. Germline CDR1 reads SGHRS; CDR2 reads YFSETQ.

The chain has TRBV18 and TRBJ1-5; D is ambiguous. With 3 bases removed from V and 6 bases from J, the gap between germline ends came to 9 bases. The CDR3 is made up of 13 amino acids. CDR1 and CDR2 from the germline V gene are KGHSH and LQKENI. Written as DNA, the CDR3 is TGTGCCAGCTCACCGGCTTCTTCTCAGCCCCAGCATTTT. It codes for CASSPASSQPQHF.

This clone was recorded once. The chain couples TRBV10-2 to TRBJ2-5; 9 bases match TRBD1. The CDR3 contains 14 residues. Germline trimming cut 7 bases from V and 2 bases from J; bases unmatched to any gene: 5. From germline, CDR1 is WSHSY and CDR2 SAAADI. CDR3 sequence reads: CASIRTGAQETQYF. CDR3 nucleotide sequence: TGCGCCAGCATCCGGACAGGGGCTCAAGAGACCCAGTACTTC.

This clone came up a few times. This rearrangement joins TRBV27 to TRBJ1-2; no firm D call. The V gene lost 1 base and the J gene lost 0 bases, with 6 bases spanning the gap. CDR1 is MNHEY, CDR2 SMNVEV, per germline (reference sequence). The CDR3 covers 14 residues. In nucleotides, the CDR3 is TGTGCCAGCAGTTTATTGGGTTCTAACTATGGCTACACCTTC. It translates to CASSLLGSNYGYTF.

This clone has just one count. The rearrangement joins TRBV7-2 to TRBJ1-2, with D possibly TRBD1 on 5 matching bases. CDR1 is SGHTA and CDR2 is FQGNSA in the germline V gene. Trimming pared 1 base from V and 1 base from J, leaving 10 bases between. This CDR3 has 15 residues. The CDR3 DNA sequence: TGTGCCAGCAGCTTAGTGGGGACCTATAACTATGGCTACACCTTC. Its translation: CASSLVGTYNYGYTF.

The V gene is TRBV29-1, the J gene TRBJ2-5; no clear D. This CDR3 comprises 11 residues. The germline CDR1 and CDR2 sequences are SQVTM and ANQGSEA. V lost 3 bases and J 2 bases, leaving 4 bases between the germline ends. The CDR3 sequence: CSVDEQETQYF. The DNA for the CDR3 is TGCAGCGTTGACGAACAAGAGACCCAGTACTTC.

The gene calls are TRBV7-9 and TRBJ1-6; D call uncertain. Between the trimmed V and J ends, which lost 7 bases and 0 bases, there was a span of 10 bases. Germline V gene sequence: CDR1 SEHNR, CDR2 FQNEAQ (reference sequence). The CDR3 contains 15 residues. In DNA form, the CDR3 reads TGTGCCAGCACCCAGAAAAGCTCCTATAATTCACCCCTCCACTTT. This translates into CASTQKSSYNSPLHF.